A single sample is the source of the 14 T cell receptor beta chains below, sequenced in a study of glioma-infiltrating T cells after dendritic cell vaccination. Assay: immunoSEQ multiplex PCR; the TCRdb copy retains only in-frame clones and omits some. Of about 95,000 clones listed, over 65% are singletons. Sequenced material: blood, taken before dendritic cell vaccination. The source is a human donor with glioblastoma.

This clone was counted only a few times. CDR3 DNA sequence: TGTGCCAGCAGCCCAAACACTGACAGGCCCCAGCCCCAGCATTTT. Translation: CASSPNTDRPQPQHF. The chain carries TRBV4-2 and TRBJ1-5; TRBD1 might be the D (6 bases). Per germline, CDR1 LGHNA and CDR2 YNFKEQ. Trimming took 4 bases from V and 7 from J, leaving 17 bases between them. The CDR3 totals 15 residues.

This clone was detected once. V is TRBV4-1 and J is TRBJ2-5; TRBD2 might be the D (5 bases). The CDR3 has 14 amino acids. Germline loops: CDR1 MGHRA, CDR2 YSYEKL. Deletions cut 1 base from V and 5 bases from J, with 11 bases between. CDR3 coding DNA: TGCGCCAGCAGCCAAGGTCTAGCATGGGAGACCCAGTACTTC. Its translation: CASSQGLAWETQYF.

The genes are TRBV5-1 and TRBJ1-6, with D possibly being TRBD1 (5 bases). Between the trimmed V and J ends, which lost 1 base and 10 bases, there was a span of 21 bases. CDR1 is SGHRS and CDR2 is YFSETQ in the germline V gene. CDR3 size: 17 residues. The CDR3 sequence: CASSLKGDTGAQSPLHF. CDR3 DNA sequence: TGCGCCAGCAGCTTGAAAGGGGATACAGGAGCTCAATCACCCCTCCACTTT.

The V call is TRBV2, the J call TRBJ2-2; weak D call: TRBD2 (5 bases). V lost 3 bases and J 3 bases, leaving 14 bases between the germline ends. CDR3 length: 16 residues. The germline V gene encodes CDR1 SNHLY and CDR2 FYNNEI. The CDR3 is CASSDREGADTGELFF. The CDR3 DNA sequence: TGTGCCAGCAGTGATCGAGAGGGAGCGGACACCGGGGAGCTGTTTTTT. Drawing the rest from reference TRBV2 and TRBJ2-2, the complete variable domain is EPEVTQTPSHQVTQMGQEVILRCVPISNHLYFYWYRQILGQKVEFLVSFYNNEISEKSEIFDDQFSVERPDGSNFTLKIRSTKLEDSAMYFCASSDREGADTGELFFGEGSRLTVL.

In this sample, this clone turned up many times. This chain joins TRBV6-5 and TRBJ1-5; D remains ambiguous. The CDR3 has 13 amino acids. Trimming shortened V by 6 bases and J by 10 bases, and 16 bases separated the two germline ends. In germline, CDR1 is MNHEY, CDR2 SVGAGI. CDR3: CASSPNLVSPQHF. The CDR3, as DNA: TGTGCCAGCAGCCCCAACCTAGTTTCTCCCCAGCATTTT.

The rearrangement uses TRBV18 and TRBJ2-7; maybe TRBD1 (5 bases). CDR3 size: 14 residues. V lost 2 bases and J lost 2, with 10 bases in between. CDR1 and CDR2 from the germline V gene are KGHSH and LQKENI. This CDR3 is CASSPNQGTYEQYF. In DNA form, the CDR3 reads TGTGCCAGCTCACCAAATCAGGGAACCTACGAGCAGTACTTC. The entire variable domain, with the rest obtained from reference TRBV18 and TRBJ2-7, is as follows: NAGVMQNPRHLVRRRGQEARLRCSPMKGHSHVYWYRQLPEEGLKFMVYLQKENIIDESGMPKERFSAEFPKEGPSILRIQQVVRGDSAAYFCASSPNQGTYEQYFGPGTRLTVT.

This sequence joins TRBV25-1 and TRBJ2-7, with TRBD2 as a possible D gene (5 bases). From germline, CDR1 is MGHDK and CDR2 SYGVNS. The CDR3 has 16 amino acids. V lost 1 base and J 1 base, leaving 14 bases between the germline ends. The CDR3 DNA reads TGTGCCAGCAGTGAATGGAGGCAAGGTGGTTCCTACGAGCAGTACTTC. This translates into CASSEWRQGGSYEQYF.

The chain uses TRBV6-4 and TRBJ1-5, with 7 positions matching TRBD1. The germline gives CDR1 MRHNA, CDR2 SNTAGT. V was pared by 11 bases and J by 6 bases, with 10 bases of the junction left unmatched. The CDR3 contains 13 residues. CDR3 protein: CADPEGGLQPQHF. The CDR3 DNA is TGTGCCGACCCAGAAGGGGGCCTTCAGCCCCAGCATTTT.

The chain has TRBV7-3 and TRBJ2-5; tentative D call: TRBD1 (6 bases). Germline V gene data show CDR1 as SGHTA and CDR2 as FQGTGA. With 5 bases removed from V and 1 base from J, the gap between germline ends came to 11 bases. This CDR3 is built from 14 residues. The CDR3 reads CASSPTGLQETQYF. CDR3 DNA sequence: TGTGCCAGCAGCCCGACAGGCCTCCAAGAGACCCAGTACTTC.

This chain joins TRBV20-1 and TRBJ2-3; D not certain. The V and J ends lost 3 bases and 3 bases respectively, with 4 bases between them. CDR3 size: 11 residues. The germline gives CDR1 DFQATT, CDR2 SNEGSKA (reference sequence). The CDR3 DNA reads as TGCAGTGCTAGTAATACAGATACGCAGTATTTT. Amino acids: CSASNTDTQYF.

This chain connects TRBV5-1 to TRBJ1-2, with D perhaps TRBD1 (5 bases). In germline, CDR1 is SGHRS, CDR2 YFSETQ. The length of the CDR3 is 12 residues. V was pared by 6 bases and J by 7 bases, with 13 bases between. The CDR3 DNA reads TGCGCCAGCAACGATCGACAGAGTGGCTACACCTTC. Its protein is CASNDRQSGYTF.

This CDR3 reads CASSQWTGGTEAFF. The CDR3 DNA follows: TGTGCCAGTAGTCAATGGACAGGCGGGACTGAAGCTTTCTTT. V and J are TRBV19 and TRBJ1-1; 7 nucleotides align to TRBD1. CDR1 and CDR2 from the germline V gene are LNHDA and SQIVND (reference sequence). J lost 5 bases, V lost 5 bases, and 8 bases had no gene match. The CDR3 has 14 amino acids.

This clone was detected only once. The gene calls are TRBV18 and TRBJ1-5; D call uncertain. The CDR3 consists of 14 residues. CDR1 KGHSH and CDR2 LQKENI come from the germline V gene. Trimming shortened V by 2 bases and J by 2 bases, and 7 bases separated the two germline ends. CDR3 in amino acids: CASSPSTGNQPQHF. The CDR3 nucleotides read TGTGCCAGCTCACCATCTACGGGCAATCAGCCCCAGCATTTT.

The chain employs TRBV27 and TRBJ2-7; D unresolved. Germline V lookup: CDR1 MNHEY, CDR2 SMNVEV (reference sequence). V was pared by 2 bases and J by 1 base, with 6 bases between. The CDR3 is 13 amino acids. In DNA form, the CDR3 reads TGTGCCAGCAGTTTAAGGCGGTCCTACGAGCAGTACTTC. Translation: CASSLRRSYEQYF.